This TCR beta chain derives from a study of blood T cells in healthy people across ages. Germline CDR1 reads SGDLS; CDR2 reads YYNGEE. This CDR3 has 17 residues. Trimming at V came to 3 bases and at J to 7 bases, leaving 13 bases not matched to a gene. Isolation per sample recovered at least 6 million PBMCs. Together with a sample-barcoded 5' primer, a J-beta primer mix was included in a second PCR lasting roughly 6 to 12 cycles. A minimum of 2.5 million CDR3-containing paired-end reads was obtained for each sample. Using its own MiXCR run on the 5' RACE reads, TCRdb lists one record per CDR3 protein. This sample has about 320,000 distinct CDR3 sequences, with 25% to 30% found just once.

Sequencing was performed on blood. The clonotype was recovered from a woman between 65 and 79 years old in good health. The gene calls are TRBV9 and TRBJ2-1; 10 nucleotides agree with TRBD2. The CDR3 loop reads CASSAHPGTSVLNEQFF. CDR3 nucleotides: TGTGCCAGCAGCGCCCACCCCGGGACTAGCGTTCTAAATGAGCAGTTCTTC.